A selection of T cell receptor beta chains follows, all from one sample in a study of CXCR3-negative and CXCR3-positive naive CD8 T cells. TCRdb reprocessed the 5' RACE reads and keeps a single row for each CDR3 protein, giving no DNA. This table lists tens of thousands of distinct CDR3 sequences. The sequenced sample consisted of naive CXCR3+ CD8+ T cells from blood. These receptors were taken from a human donor in good health. Some clones in this sample may be carry-over from other donors' samples. CDR3s include the opening cysteine and the closing phenylalanine or tryptophan.

TRBV6-6	TRBJ2-7	CASSPTREGSYEQYF
TRBV14	TRBJ2-3	CASSQGPPRDSFTDTQYF
TRBV20-1	TRBJ2-7	CSAWADSYEQYF
TRBV6-1	TRBJ2-3	CASSEGPSAEKDTQYF
TRBV27	TRBJ2-1	CASSNQQGYEQFF
TRBV5-6	TRBJ2-5	CASSPRRGGPQETQYF
TRBV6-2/TRBV6-3	TRBJ2-3	CASSLTGPTDTQYF
TRBV13	TRBJ2-7	CASRVGVHPYEQYF
TRBV7-2	TRBJ2-7	CAISMGQGIYEQYF
TRBV4-1	TRBJ2-7	CASSQVVGYEQYF
TRBV27	TRBJ1-6	CASSLVNSPLHF
TRBV28	TRBJ1-1	CASSLGRGSTEAFF
TRBV28	TRBJ1-2	CASTFGILSNYGYTF
TRBV15	TRBJ2-7	CATSPRGGGYYEQYF
TRBV23-1	TRBJ2-7	CASSQGGLGTYEQYF
TRBV28	TRBJ1-1	CASSFRTENTEAFF
TRBV27	TRBJ2-5	CASSLIAGQETQYF
TRBV6-2/TRBV6-3	TRBJ2-3	CASSWTGVTDTQYF
TRBV20-1	TRBJ2-1	CSATGQNTRRYNEQFF
TRBV12-3/TRBV12-4	TRBJ2-7	CASSLWGQTSYEQYF
TRBV6-5	TRBJ2-6	CASSYSTPTDDGGGANVLTF
TRBV12-3/TRBV12-4	TRBJ2-5	CASSLGTDSVETQYF
TRBV15	TRBJ2-2	CAIGSTGELFF
TRBV7-3	TRBJ2-5	CASSLIVGETQYF
TRBV12-3/TRBV12-4	TRBJ1-2	CASSLIGNGYTF
TRBV6-5	TRBJ2-5	CASTFGETQYF